This TCR beta chain emerged from a study of shared clonotypes between healthy human individuals (dated by TCRdb to the early 2020s). In terms of the full investigation: The cohort included a few men and a couple of women between 18 and 49 years of age. For each donor, three plates each were used for CD4 naive and CD4 memory, two plates were used for CD8 naive, and one plate was used for CD8 memory. The study deeply sequenced blood TCR repertoires of five healthy adults to estimate repertoire size and the extent of clonotype sharing between individuals. Different laboratories and diverse techniques were used to prepare libraries and sequence TCR repertoires, to increase sequencing depth and limit assay-specific biases. Per donor, leukapheresis produced somewhere between about 0.9 and 9.5 billion PBMCs. The paper's findings and limits, for the study overall: Sampling was restricted to blood, and TCR repertoires in tissue are likely to differ from TCR repertoires in blood. Across a few donors, 4.5% to 6.5% of naive CD4, approximately 3.6% of naive CD8, 2% to 2.5% of memory CD4, and under 0.45% of memory CD8 clonotypes were shared. Higher generation probabilities were observed for clonotypes shared by all four sorted-subset donors than for non-shared clonotypes. Pairwise subsampling led to the expectation that sequencing depth would affect the degree of clonotype sharing among donors. Larger estimated clonotype richness was generally found for naive subsets than for memory subsets. The small number of donors limited the genetic and exposure-history diversity represented. Incomplete sequencing was indicated by rarefaction of sorted-subset datasets, despite the large sequencing depth.

V and J are trimmed by 5 bases and 6 bases, and the gene matches miss 8 bases of the junction. From the cysteine up to the phenylalanine, the CDR3 has a length of 14 residues. CDR3 DNA only is kept here, 42 bases in frame from base 1. From the germline V gene, CDR1 is MNHNS and CDR2 is SASEGT. About this clone itself: Its antigen target is currently unknown. No much larger clone exists at a distance of one base, and base qualities are not known.

CD8 naive samples were obtained by positive selection for CCR7 among CD45RO-negative cells, yielding a CD45RA+CCR7+ population from which TemRA cells were excluded. Donors were healthy HIV-negative adults with no recently reported acute infections or vaccinations. Every donor was a Caucasian adult living in Nashville, Tennessee, USA. Blood was collected by leukapheresis, and PBMCs were isolated by Ficoll-Histopaque density gradient centrifugation and then cryopreserved in liquid nitrogen vapor phase. Analytical flow cytometry was used to check the purity and quantity of every magnetically sorted T cell population. Genomic DNA was isolated from each sorted fraction and quantified by UV absorbance on a Nanodrop 2000c. Using the deep immunoSEQ assay, multiplex PCR amplified TCR CDR3 regions from genomic DNA. Extracted genomic DNA from each cell subset was spread evenly across all wells of several immunoSEQ 96-well plates, with each plate serving as a replicate. For sorted subsets, 200 to 250 ng of genomic DNA, equivalent to roughly 30,000 T cell genomes, went into each replicate PCR. Purified libraries were quantified with a Qubit 3.0 fluorometer, sized on a Bioanalyzer 2100, and re-quantified with the KAPA Library Quantification kit. Every immunoSEQ 96-well plate was sequenced on a separate single-read 150-cycle Illumina NextSeq 550 flow cell. As for the original processing: Because only junctional sequences without quality scores were contained in the immunoSEQ output, filtering matching that applied to full-length reads could not be performed. To assign V/J genes and CDR3, sequences were annotated using PyIR, a Python wrapper for IgBLAST v1.9, with IMGT germline references. Reads were filtered out if the reads had weak V/J assignments (E-value above 1e-6), no CDR3, stop codons, out-of-frame junctions, or ambiguous translated residues. V3J clonotypes were defined as sequences sharing an identical inferred V gene, J gene, and CDR3 amino acid sequence. To compute the percentage overlap between repertoires, the number of shared unique clonotypes was divided by the size of the smaller repertoire. RTK rarefaction, the Chao1 estimator, and Recon v2.1 estimates of unobserved clonotypes were used to assess repertoire richness. OLGA was used to compute generation probabilities for all TCRbeta clonotypes that the gDNA method yielded from a few donors. Drawn from immuneACCESS, this table holds only the in-frame rearrangements with V and J called that TCRdb kept. Clones are partly lost; checked studies trace under half to an unresolved V gene and leave the rest unexplained. Clone size and V and J calls were adopted from that table, with D and trimming inferred from the DNA. In all, the sample holds around 2,100,000 clones, and roughly 95% of those were seen once. Clones ranked in the top ten supply 1% to 1.5% of the sample.

This chain is built from TRBV6-1 and TRBJ2-7, and TRBD1 aligns with 9 junction nucleotides. The source is a man aged 18 to 29 in good health. The sample taken for sequencing was naive CD8+ T cells sorted from blood. In light of the paper, this sample's cell subset or site label describes: CD45RA+CCR7+. This receptor has the CDR3 CASSRRGQGVEQYF. The nucleotide sequence is given as TGTGCCAGCAGTCGCCGGGGACAGGGTGTCGAGCAGTACTTC.